This TCR beta chain was found in a study of control samples from healthy donors and cancer patients. The CDR3 extends over 13 amino acids. Germline V lookup: CDR1 SQVTM, CDR2 ANQGSEA. Trimming at V came to 6 bases and at J to 0 bases, leaving 2 bases not matched to a gene. This table comes from immunoSEQ multiplex PCR, and its TCRdb copy is limited to in-frame clones, with some not included. The repertoire holds 90,000 or so clones, with roughly 91% as singletons. The TCR comes from a woman aged 50 to 60 with colorectal cancer. Sequenced input: PBMCs. V and J are TRBV29-1 and TRBJ2-5, with 9 bases lining up with TRBD2. The CDR3 loop is CSVRGGYQETQYF. The CDR3 coding sequence is TGCAGCGTGCGGGGGGGGTACCAAGAGACCCAGTACTTC.